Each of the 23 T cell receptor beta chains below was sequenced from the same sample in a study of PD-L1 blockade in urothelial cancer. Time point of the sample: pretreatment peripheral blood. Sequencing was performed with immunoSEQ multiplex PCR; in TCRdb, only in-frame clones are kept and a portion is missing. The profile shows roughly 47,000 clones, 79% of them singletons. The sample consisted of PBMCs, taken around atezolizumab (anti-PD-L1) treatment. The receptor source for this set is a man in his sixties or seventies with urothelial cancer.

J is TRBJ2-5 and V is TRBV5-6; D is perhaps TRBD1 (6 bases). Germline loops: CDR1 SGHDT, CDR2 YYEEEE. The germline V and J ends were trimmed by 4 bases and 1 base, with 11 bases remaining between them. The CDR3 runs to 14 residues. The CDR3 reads CASSGTGIQETQYF. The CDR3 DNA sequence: TGTGCCAGCAGCGGAACAGGGATCCAAGAGACCCAGTACTTC.

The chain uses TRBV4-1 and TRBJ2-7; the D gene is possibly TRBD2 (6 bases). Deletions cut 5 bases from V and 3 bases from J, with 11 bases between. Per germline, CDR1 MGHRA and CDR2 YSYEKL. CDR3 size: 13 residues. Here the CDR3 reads CASSARRGYEQYF. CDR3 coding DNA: TGCGCCAGCAGCGCCAGGCGGGGCTACGAGCAGTACTTC.

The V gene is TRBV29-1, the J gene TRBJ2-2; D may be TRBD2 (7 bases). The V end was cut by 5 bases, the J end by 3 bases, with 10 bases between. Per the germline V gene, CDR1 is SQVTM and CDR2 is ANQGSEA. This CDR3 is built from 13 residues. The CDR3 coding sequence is TGCAGCGTTCAAGGGGGGGACACCGGGGAGCTGTTTTTT. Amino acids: CSVQGGDTGELFF.

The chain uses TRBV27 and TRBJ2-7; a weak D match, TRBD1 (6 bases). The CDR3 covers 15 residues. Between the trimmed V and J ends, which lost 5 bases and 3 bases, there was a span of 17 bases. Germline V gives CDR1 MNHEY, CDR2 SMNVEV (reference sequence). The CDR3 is CASSLGQSALYEQYF. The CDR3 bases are TGTGCCAGCAGTCTCGGACAGAGTGCCCTCTACGAGCAGTACTTC.

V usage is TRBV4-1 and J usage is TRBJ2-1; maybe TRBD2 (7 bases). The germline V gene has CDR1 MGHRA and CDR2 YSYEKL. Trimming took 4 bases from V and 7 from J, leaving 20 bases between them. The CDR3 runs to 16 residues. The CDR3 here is CASSLGRGRAVNEQFF. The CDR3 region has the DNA TGCGCCAGCAGCCTAGGGAGGGGGAGGGCCGTAAATGAGCAGTTCTTC.

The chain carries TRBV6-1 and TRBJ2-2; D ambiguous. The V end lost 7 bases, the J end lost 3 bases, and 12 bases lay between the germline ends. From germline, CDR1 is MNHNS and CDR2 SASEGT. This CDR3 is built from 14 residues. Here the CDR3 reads CASNDKRYTGELFF. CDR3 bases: TGTGCCAGCAATGACAAGAGGTACACCGGGGAGCTGTTTTTT.

CDR3 sequence reads: CASSRTSVPGNEQFF. The CDR3 region has the DNA TGTGCCAGCAGCCGGACTAGCGTCCCTGGGAATGAGCAGTTCTTC. The chain links TRBV7-3 to TRBJ2-1, with 9 bases fitting TRBD2. Germline loops: CDR1 SGHTA, CDR2 FQGTGA. V was pared by 5 bases and J by 7 bases, with 9 bases of the junction left unmatched. The CDR3 totals 15 residues.

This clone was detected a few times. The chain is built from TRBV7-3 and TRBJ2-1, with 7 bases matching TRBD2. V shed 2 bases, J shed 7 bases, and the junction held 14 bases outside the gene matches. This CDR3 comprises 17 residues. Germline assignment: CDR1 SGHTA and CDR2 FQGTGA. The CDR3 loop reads CASSLGPFAGEVNEQFF. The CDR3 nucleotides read TGTGCCAGCAGCTTAGGCCCCTTTGCGGGAGAGGTGAATGAGCAGTTCTTC.

The CDR3 nucleotides are TGTGCCACCAGCAGAGATATTGGGCTAGCTCCGAATGAGCAGTTCTTC. Translation: CATSRDIGLAPNEQFF. The chain carries TRBV15 and TRBJ2-1, with a tentative D call TRBD2 (5 bases). Germline values: CDR1 LNHNV, CDR2 YYDKDF (reference sequence). V lost 0 bases, J lost 7 bases, and 16 bases lay in between. The CDR3 is 16 amino acids.

The CDR3 DNA reads as TGTGCCAGCAGTGAAGGACATCCGAGAACTCACGAGCAGTACTTC. It is translated as CASSEGHPRTHEQYF. V usage is TRBV2 and J usage is TRBJ2-7, with D hard to call. Looked up from germline, CDR1 is SNHLY and CDR2 is FYNNEI. This CDR3 spans 15 amino acids. Trimming cost V 1 base and J 5 bases, with 15 bases left between them.

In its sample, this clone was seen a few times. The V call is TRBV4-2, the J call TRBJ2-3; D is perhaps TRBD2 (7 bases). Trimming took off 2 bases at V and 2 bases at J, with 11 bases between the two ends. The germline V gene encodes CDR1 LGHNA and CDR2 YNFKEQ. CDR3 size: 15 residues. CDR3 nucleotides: TGTGCCAGCAGCCAATGGGGGGGGGCCACAGATACGCAGTATTTT. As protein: CASSQWGGATDTQYF.

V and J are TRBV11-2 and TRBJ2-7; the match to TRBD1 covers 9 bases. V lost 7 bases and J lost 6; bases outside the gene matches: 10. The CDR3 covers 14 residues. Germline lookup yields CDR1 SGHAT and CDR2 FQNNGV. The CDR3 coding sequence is TGTGCCAGCACCCCGGGGACAGGGTCTCTCGAGCAGTACTTC. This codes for CASTPGTGSLEQYF.

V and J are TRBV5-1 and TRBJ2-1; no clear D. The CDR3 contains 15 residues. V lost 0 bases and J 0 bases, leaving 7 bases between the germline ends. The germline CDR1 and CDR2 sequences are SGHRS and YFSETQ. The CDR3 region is CASSLVISSYNEQFF. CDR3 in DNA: TGCGCCAGCAGCTTGGTTATCAGCTCCTACAATGAGCAGTTCTTC.

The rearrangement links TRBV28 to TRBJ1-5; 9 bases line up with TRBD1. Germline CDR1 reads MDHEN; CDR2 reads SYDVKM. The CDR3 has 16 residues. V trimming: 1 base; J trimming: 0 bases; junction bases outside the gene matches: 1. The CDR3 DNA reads TGTGCCAGCAGTTTATTGGACAGGGGTAGCAATCAGCCCCAGCATTTT. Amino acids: CASSLLDRGSNQPQHF.

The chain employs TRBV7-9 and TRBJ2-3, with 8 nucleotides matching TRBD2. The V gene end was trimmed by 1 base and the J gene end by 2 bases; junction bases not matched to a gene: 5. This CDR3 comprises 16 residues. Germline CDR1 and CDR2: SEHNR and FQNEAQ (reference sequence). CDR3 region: CASSLGSGITTDTQYF. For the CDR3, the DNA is TGTGCCAGCAGCTTAGGTAGCGGGATTACCACAGATACGCAGTATTTT.

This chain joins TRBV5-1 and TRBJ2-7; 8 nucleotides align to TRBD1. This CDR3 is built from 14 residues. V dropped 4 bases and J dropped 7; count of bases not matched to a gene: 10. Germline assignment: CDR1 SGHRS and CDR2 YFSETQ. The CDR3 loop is CASSVGQGYGEQYF. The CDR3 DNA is TGCGCCAGCAGCGTAGGACAGGGATACGGGGAGCAGTACTTC.

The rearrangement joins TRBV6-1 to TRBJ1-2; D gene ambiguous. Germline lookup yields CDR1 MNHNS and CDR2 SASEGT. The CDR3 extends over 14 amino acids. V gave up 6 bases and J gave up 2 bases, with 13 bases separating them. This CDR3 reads CASSRDGPNYGYTF. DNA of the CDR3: TGTGCCAGCAGCCGAGATGGGCCCAACTATGGCTACACCTTC.

CDR3 in amino acids: CASSFSAGGPEVFF. The DNA for the CDR3 is TGTGCCAGCAGTTTCTCAGCGGGAGGGCCGGAGGTGTTCTTC. The chain employs TRBV28 and TRBJ2-1, with 10 bases aligning to TRBD2. The CDR3 totals 14 residues. CDR1 is MDHEN, CDR2 SYDVKM, per germline. J lost 15 bases, V lost 3 bases, and 11 bases had no gene match. The full variable domain, with the rest looked up from reference TRBV28 and TRBJ2-1, is DVKVTQSSRYLVKRTGEKVFLECVQDMDHENMFWYRQDPGLGLRLIYFSYDVKMKEKGDIPEGYSVSREKKERFSLILESASTNQTSMYLCASSFSAGGPEVFFGPGTRLTVL.

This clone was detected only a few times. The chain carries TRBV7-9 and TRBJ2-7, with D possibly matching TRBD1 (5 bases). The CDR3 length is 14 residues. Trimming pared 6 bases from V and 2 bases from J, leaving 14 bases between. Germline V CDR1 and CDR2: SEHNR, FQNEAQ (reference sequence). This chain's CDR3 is CASRQASATYEQYF. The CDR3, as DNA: TGTGCCAGCAGACAGGCCTCTGCCACCTACGAGCAGTACTTC.

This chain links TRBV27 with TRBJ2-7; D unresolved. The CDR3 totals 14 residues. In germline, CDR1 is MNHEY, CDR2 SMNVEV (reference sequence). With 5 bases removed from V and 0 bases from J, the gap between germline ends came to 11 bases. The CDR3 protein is CASSQESTSYEQYF. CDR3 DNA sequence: TGTGCCAGCAGTCAGGAATCGACCTCCTACGAGCAGTACTTC.

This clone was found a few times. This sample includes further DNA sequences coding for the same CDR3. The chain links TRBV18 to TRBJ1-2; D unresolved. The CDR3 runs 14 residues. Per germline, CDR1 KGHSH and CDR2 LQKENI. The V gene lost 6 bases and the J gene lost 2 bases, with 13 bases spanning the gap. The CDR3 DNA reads TGTGCCAGCTCCCCTGACCGCGGGAACTATGGCTACACCTTC. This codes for CASSPDRGNYGYTF. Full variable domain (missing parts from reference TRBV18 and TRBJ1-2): NAGVMQNPRHLVRRRGQEARLRCSPMKGHSHVYWYRQLPEEGLKFMVYLQKENIIDESGMPKERFSAEFPKEGPSILRIQQVVRGDSAAYFCASSPDRGNYGYTFGSGTRLTVV.

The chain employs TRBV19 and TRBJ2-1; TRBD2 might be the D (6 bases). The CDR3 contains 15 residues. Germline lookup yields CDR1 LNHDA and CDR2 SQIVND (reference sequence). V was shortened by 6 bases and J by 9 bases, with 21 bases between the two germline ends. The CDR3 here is CASSAGSGVPIEQFF. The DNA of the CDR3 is TGTGCCAGTAGCGCCGGGTCGGGAGTCCCCATTGAGCAGTTCTTC.

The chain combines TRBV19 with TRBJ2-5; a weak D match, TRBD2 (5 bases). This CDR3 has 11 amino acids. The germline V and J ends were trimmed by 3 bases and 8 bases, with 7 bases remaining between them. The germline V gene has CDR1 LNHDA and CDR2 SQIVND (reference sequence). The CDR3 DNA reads TGTGCCAGTAGTATCGGAGGAACCCAGTACTTC. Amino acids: CASSIGGTQYF.